The entry that follows covers one TCR beta chain sequence. The antigen remains unidentified. The data stem from a study of cytomegalovirus exposure and HLA in healthy donors. The CDR3 loop spans 14 amino acids. Germline trimming cut 1 base from V and 3 bases from J; bases unmatched to any gene: 1. Germline values: CDR1 GTSNPN, CDR2 SVGIG (reference sequence). The study's findings and limits: Per a prior analysis, the majority of TCR beta V segments were productive roughly 87% or roughly 30% of the time. As a later analysis showed, a missense DCLRE1C variant was linked to trimming of TCR beta V- and J-genes.

PCR employed 60 Vbeta and 13 Jbeta primers. As processed by the authors: An analysis performed later counted about 80 million unique TCR beta chains (approximately 11 million of them shared). Data came from immunoSEQ multiplex PCR; TCRdb stores just in-frame clones and leaves some out. V, J and clone size are those of that table, while D and trimming were read from the DNA. The data show roughly 180,000 clones, roughly 80% seen once. The sample comprised PBMCs. This sequence was found in a female donor in good health and CMV-seronegative. This chain joins TRBV30 and TRBJ1-3, with 9 bases lining up with TRBD1. The CDR3 spells CAWSADRGGNTIYF. The CDR3 bases are TGTGCCTGGAGTGCGGACAGGGGTGGAAACACCATATATTTT.